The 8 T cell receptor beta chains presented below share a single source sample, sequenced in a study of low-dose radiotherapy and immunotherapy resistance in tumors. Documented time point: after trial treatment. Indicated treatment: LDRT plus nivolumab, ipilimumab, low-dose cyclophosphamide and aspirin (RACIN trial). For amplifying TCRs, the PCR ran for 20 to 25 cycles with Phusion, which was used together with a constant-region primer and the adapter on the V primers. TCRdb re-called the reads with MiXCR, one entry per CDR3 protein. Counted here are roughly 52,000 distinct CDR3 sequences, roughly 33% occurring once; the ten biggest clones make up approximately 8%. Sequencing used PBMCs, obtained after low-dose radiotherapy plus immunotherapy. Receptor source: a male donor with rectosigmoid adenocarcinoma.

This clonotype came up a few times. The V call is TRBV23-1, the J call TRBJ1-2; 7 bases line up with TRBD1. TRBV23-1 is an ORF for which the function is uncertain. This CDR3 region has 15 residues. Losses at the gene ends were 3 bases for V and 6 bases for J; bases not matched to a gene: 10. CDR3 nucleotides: TGCGCCAGCAGTCAGGGGGAGACAGGGAGGGATGGCTACACCTTC. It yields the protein CASSQGETGRDGYTF.

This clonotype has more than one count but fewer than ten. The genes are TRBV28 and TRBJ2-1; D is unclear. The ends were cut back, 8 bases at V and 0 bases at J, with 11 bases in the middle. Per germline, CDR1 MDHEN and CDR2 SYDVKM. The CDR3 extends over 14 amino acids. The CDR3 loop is CASSHGPSYNEQFF. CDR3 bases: TGTGCCAGCTCCCACGGGCCCTCCTACAATGAGCAGTTCTTC.

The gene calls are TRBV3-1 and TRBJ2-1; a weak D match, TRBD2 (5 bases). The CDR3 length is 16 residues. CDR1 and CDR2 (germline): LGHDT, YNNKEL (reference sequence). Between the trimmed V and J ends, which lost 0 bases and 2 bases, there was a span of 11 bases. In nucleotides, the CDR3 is TGTGCCAGCAGCCAAGATTTCCTAGCCACCTACAATGAGCAGTTCTTC. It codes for CASSQDFLATYNEQFF.

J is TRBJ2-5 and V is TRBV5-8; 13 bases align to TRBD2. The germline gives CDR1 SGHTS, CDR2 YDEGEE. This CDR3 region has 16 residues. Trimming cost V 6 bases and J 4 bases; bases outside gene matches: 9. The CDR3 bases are TGTGCCAGCACCCGGACTAGCGGGGGAGGTGGAGAGACCCAGTACTTC. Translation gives CASTRTSGGGGETQYF.

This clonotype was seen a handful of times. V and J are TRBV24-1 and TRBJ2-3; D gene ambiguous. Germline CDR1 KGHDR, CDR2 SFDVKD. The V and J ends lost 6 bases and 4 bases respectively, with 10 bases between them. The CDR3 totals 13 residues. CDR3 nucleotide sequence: TGTGCCACCAGTCGAGGCGTTCCAGATACGCAGTATTTT. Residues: CATSRGVPDTQYF.

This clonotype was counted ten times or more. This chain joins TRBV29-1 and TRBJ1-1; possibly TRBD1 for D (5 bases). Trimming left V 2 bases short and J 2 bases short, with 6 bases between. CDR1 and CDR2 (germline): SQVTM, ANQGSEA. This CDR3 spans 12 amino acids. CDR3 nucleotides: TGCAGCGTTGAACGGACAAACACTGAAGCTTTCTTT. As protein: CSVERTNTEAFF.

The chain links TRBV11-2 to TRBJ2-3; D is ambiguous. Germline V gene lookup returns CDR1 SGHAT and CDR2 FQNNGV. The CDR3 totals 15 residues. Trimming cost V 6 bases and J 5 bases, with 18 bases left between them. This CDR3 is CASSPGQLAQDTQYF. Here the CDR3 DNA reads TGTGCCAGCAGTCCCGGGCAGTTGGCACAAGATACGCAGTATTTT. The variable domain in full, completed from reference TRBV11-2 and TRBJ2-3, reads EAGVAQSPRYKIIEKRQSVAFWCNPISGHATLYWYQQILGQGPKLLIQFQNNGVVDDSQLPKDRFSAERLKGVDSTLKIQPAKLEDSAVYLCASSPGQLAQDTQYFGPGTRLTVL.

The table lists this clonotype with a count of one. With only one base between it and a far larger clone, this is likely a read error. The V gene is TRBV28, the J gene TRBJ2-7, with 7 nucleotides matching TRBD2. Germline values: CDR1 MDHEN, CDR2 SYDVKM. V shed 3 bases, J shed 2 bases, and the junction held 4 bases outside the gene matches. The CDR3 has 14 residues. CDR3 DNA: TGTGCCAGCAGTTTTCGGGGGGAAACCTACGAGCAGTACTTC. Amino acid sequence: CASSFRGETYEQYF.